These T cell receptor beta chains were read from a single sample in a study of cytomegalovirus exposure and HLA in healthy donors. TCRdb's copy holds only in-frame clones and misses some; the assay was immunoSEQ multiplex PCR. The sample lists 220,000 or so clones, 70% to 90% seen once, with less than 7% in the top ten. Sequencing used PBMCs. These receptors were obtained from a woman aged 18-29 years in good health and CMV-seronegative. Both conserved end residues are part of each CDR3. D genes are given only for firm matches. A clone size is listed for some rows: how often the clone was seen (once, few, many), or a class if it is expanded.

TRBJ1-2 | - | TRBV5-6 | TRBD1 | CASSWGRTGDYGYTF | TGTGCCAGCAGCTGGGGGAGGACAGGGGACTATGGCTACACCTTC
TRBJ2-7 | - | TRBV6-5 | TRBD1 | CASSTGQGAYEQYF | TGTGCCAGCAGCACGGGACAGGGGGCCTACGAGCAGTACTTC
TRBJ1-4 | - | TRBV7-9 | TRBD1 | CASSRDRANEKLFF | TGTGCCAGCAGCCGGGACAGGGCGAATGAAAAACTGTTTTTT
TRBJ1-5 | once | TRBV2 | - | CASSHRVNQPQHF | TGTGCCAGCAGCCACAGGGTCAATCAGCCCCAGCATTTT
TRBJ2-1 | - | TRBV2 | TRBD1 | CASRDPGTGSYNEQFF | TGTGCCAGCAGGGACCCGGGGACAGGGTCCTACAATGAGCAGTTCTTC
TRBJ1-6 | - | TRBV30 | - | CAWRLESDSPLHF | TGTGCCTGGAGATTGGAGTCCGATTCACCCCTCCACTTT
TRBJ1-1 | - | TRBV11-2 | TRBD1 | CASSLAGTGGITEAFF | TGTGCCAGCAGCTTAGCTGGGACAGGGGGCATCACTGAAGCTTTCTTT
TRBJ2-3 | - | TRBV9 | - | CASSGLGGINTQYF | TGTGCCAGCAGCGGCTTAGGGGGGATTAACACGCAGTATTTT
TRBJ2-1 | - | TRBV7-6 | TRBD2 | CASSLGSLAGVNEQFF | TGTGCCAGCAGCTTAGGTTCCCTAGCGGGGGTCAATGAGCAGTTCTTC
TRBJ2-1 | - | TRBV6-4 | TRBD2 | CASSDWGGRSNEQFF | TGTGCCAGCAGTGACTGGGGGGGGAGATCCAATGAGCAGTTCTTC
TRBJ2-2 | - | TRBV5-6 | - | CASSWGTGELFF | TGTGCCAGCAGTTGGGGGACCGGGGAGCTGTTTTTT
TRBJ2-1 | - | TRBV5-1 | - | CASSHGPAEDNEQFF | TGCGCCAGCAGCCACGGCCCCGCCGAAGACAATGAGCAGTTCTTC
TRBJ1-1 | - | TRBV5-1 | - | CASSSTAGSTEAFF | TGCGCCAGCAGCTCGACCGCAGGGTCCACTGAAGCTTTCTTT
TRBJ1-1 | - | TRBV28 | - | CASFRGMNTEAFF | TGTGCCAGCTTTCGGGGCATGAACACTGAAGCTTTCTTT
TRBJ2-7 | - | TRBV5-1 | - | CASRLQRGQSPSEYEQYF | TGCGCCAGCCGACTACAAAGAGGACAGTCACCGAGCGAATACGAGCAGTACTTC
TRBJ2-5 | - | TRBV7-9 | TRBD1 | CASSRWASTGVGETQYF | TGTGCCAGCAGCCGGTGGGCGTCGACAGGGGTGGGAGAGACCCAGTACTTC
TRBJ1-2 | once | TRBV5-1 | - | CASSPGGGVRYGYTF | TGCGCCAGCAGCCCCGGGGGAGGGGTCCGGTATGGCTACACCTTC
TRBJ2-7 | - | TRBV2 | - | CASSEDVYEQYF | TGTGCCAGCAGTGAAGACGTCTACGAGCAGTACTTC
TRBJ1-5 | - | TRBV30 | TRBD1 | CAWSAGTVNQPQHF | TGTGCCTGGAGTGCTGGGACAGTCAATCAGCCCCAGCATTTT
TRBJ1-1 | once | TRBV5-1 | - | CASSLWGINTEAFF | TGCGCCAGCAGCTTGTGGGGGATAAACACTGAAGCTTTCTTT
TRBJ1-2 | - | TRBV29-1 | - | CSVDTGAPGYTF | TGCAGCGTTGATACAGGCGCCCCCGGCTACACCTTC
TRBJ1-1 | - | TRBV30 | - | CAWRGNTEAFF | TGTGCCTGGAGGGGGAACACTGAAGCTTTCTTT
TRBJ1-2 | few | TRBV9 | TRBD1 | CASSAAVRDSRRGYTF | TGTGCCAGCAGCGCGGCCGTCCGGGACAGCCGTCGCGGCTACACCTTC
TRBJ2-3 | once | TRBV27 | TRBD2 | CASSLGGGGADTQYF | TGTGCCAGCAGTTTGGGTGGGGGAGGGGCAGATACGCAGTATTTT
TRBJ1-2 | - | TRBV7-8 | - | CASSLGGRNYGYTF | TGTGCCAGCAGCTTAGGGGGCAGGAACTATGGCTACACCTTC
TRBJ2-7 | - | TRBV6-5 | - | CASSRERVGEQYF | TGTGCCAGCAGCCGAGAGCGGGTTGGGGAGCAGTACTTC
TRBJ1-4 | many | TRBV5-1 | - | CASSLEQGDEKLFF | TGCGCCAGCAGCTTGGAACAGGGAGACGAAAAACTGTTTTTT
TRBJ1-5 | - | TRBV19 | - | CASSIAGISNQPQHF | TGTGCCAGTAGTATTGCGGGGATTAGCAATCAGCCCCAGCATTTT
TRBJ1-4 | - | TRBV5-6 | - | CASSSIRVSTNEKLFF | TGTGCCAGCAGCTCTATCAGGGTTTCGACTAATGAAAAACTGTTTTTT
TRBJ1-2 | - | TRBV15 | TRBD1 | CATSRGTGGNYGYTF | TGTGCCACCAGCAGAGGAACAGGGGGTAACTATGGCTACACCTTC
TRBJ1-2 | - | TRBV6-5 | - | CASSYSPAGPRHGYTF | TGTGCCAGCAGTTACTCCCCGGCAGGCCCTCGGCATGGCTACACCTTC
TRBJ1-3 | - | TRBV5-1 | - | CASSLGYGSGNTIYF | TGCGCCAGCAGCTTGGGGTACGGGTCTGGAAACACCATATATTTT
TRBJ2-3 | few | TRBV7-6 | TRBD2 | CASSLGLAGVSTDTQYF | TGTGCCAGCAGCTTAGGGCTAGCGGGGGTTTCCACAGATACGCAGTATTTT
TRBJ1-6 | - | TRBV19 | - | CASSATGKNSPLHF | TGTGCCAGTAGTGCGACAGGAAAGAATTCACCCCTCCACTTT
TRBJ2-2 | - | TRBV29-1 | - | CSVEEGRLTGELFF | TGCAGCGTTGAGGAAGGGAGACTCACCGGGGAGCTGTTTTTT
TRBJ2-1 | - | TRBV2 | TRBD2 | CASSETGGTWNEQFF | TGTGCCAGCAGTGAAACGGGGGGGACCTGGAATGAGCAGTTCTTC
TRBJ1-1 | - | TRBV7-8 | TRBD1 | CASSLRGRDRNTEAFF | TGTGCCAGCAGCTTGAGGGGGCGTGATCGGAACACTGAAGCTTTCTTT
TRBJ2-5 | - | TRBV5-6 | TRBD1 | CASSLPGQVSETQYF | TGTGCCAGCAGCTTGCCCGGACAGGTATCAGAGACCCAGTACTTC
TRBJ2-3 | - | TRBV27 | - | CASAGMGTDTQYF | TGTGCCAGTGCCGGTATGGGCACAGATACGCAGTATTTT
TRBJ1-2 | - | TRBV7-9 | - | CASSLHTDYGYTF | TGTGCCAGCAGCTTACACACAGACTATGGCTACACCTTC
TRBJ2-7 | - | TRBV18 | TRBD1 | CASSQGQGGDEQYF | TGTGCCAGCTCACAGGGACAGGGGGGAGACGAGCAGTACTTC
TRBJ2-5 | - | TRBV6-1 | TRBD2 | CASSALAGVETQYF | TGTGCCAGCAGTGCGTTAGCGGGAGTTGAGACCCAGTACTTC
TRBJ2-7 | - | TRBV27 | TRBD1 | CASGRWRQGTYEQYF | TGTGCCAGCGGTCGTTGGAGACAGGGGACCTACGAGCAGTACTTC
TRBJ1-1 | - | TRBV27 | TRBD1 | CASRTRQGNPEAFF | TGTGCCAGCAGGACTCGACAGGGGAACCCTGAAGCTTTCTTT
TRBJ2-1 | - | TRBV2 | TRBD2 | CASSEGLAGYVEQFF | TGTGCCAGCAGTGAGGGACTAGCGGGGTATGTTGAGCAGTTCTTC
TRBJ2-3 | - | TRBV25-1 | TRBD2 | CASSPRAAVAGGTDTQYF | TGTGCCAGCAGCCCCAGAGCCGCGGTAGCGGGAGGGACAGATACGCAGTATTTT
TRBJ2-7 | - | TRBV6-5 | TRBD1 | CASSYDRVTYEQYF | TGTGCCAGCAGTTACGACAGGGTAACCTACGAGCAGTACTTC
TRBJ2-1 | - | TRBV29-1 | TRBD1 | CSVQYRGRRDNEQFF | TGCAGCGTTCAATACAGGGGGCGCCGGGACAATGAGCAGTTCTTC
TRBJ2-7 | - | TRBV5-4 | - | CASSLATGYGEQYF | TGTGCCAGCAGCTTGGCAACTGGGTATGGCGAGCAGTACTTC
TRBJ2-2 | - | TRBV6-5 | TRBD1 | CASSYGGQGRTGELFF | TGTGCCAGCAGTTACGGTGGACAGGGGCGGACCGGGGAGCTGTTTTTT
TRBJ2-7 | - | TRBV4-2 | - | CASSQDRGWTHYEQYF | TGTGCCAGCAGCCAAGACCGCGGGTGGACGCACTACGAGCAGTACTTC
TRBJ1-5 | - | TRBV4-1 | - | CASSQDRGPQHF | TGCGCCAGCAGCCAAGATCGAGGGCCCCAGCATTTT
TRBJ2-7 | - | TRBV5-1 | - | CASSARGIEQYF | TGCGCCAGCAGCGCTAGGGGGATTGAGCAGTACTTC
TRBJ2-1 | - | TRBV5-6 | - | CASSLGGRGMQFF | TGTGCCAGCAGCTTAGGTGGGAGGGGGATGCAGTTCTTC